The clone carrying this TCR beta chain appeared a few times. What it recognizes is unknown. CDR1 is SQVTM and CDR2 is ANQGSEA in the germline V gene. V dropped 5 bases and J dropped 9; count of bases not matched to a gene: 8. CDR3 length equals 13 residues. This sample stems from a study of blood T cells in healthy people across ages. Study findings and constraints: Greater diversity and more naive CD4+ cells were seen in long-lived donors than in aged donors.

A second PCR, run for roughly 7 to 11 cycles, used a sample-barcoded 5' primer plus a J-beta primer mix. Using its own MiXCR run on the 5' RACE reads, TCRdb lists one record per CDR3 protein. The sample holds 1,800,000 or so distinct CDR3 sequences, more than 35% seen once. The sequence was obtained from a human donor in good health. The chain is built from TRBV29-1 and TRBJ2-1; TRBD1 agrees at 9 bases. Sequencing used blood. CDR3 DNA: TGCAGCGTTCGGGGACAGGGTGTGGTTGAGCAGTTCTTC. The encoded protein is CSVRGQGVVEQFF.